A single sample gave rise to the 25 T cell receptor beta chains below, sequenced in a study of regulatory T cells in long-lasting Graves disease. Specified time point: persistent/refractory GD, antithyroid drugs over 5 years with positive TRAb. PBMC-extracted RNA yielded the TCR library. According to the study, TCR beta libraries were built with iRepertoire HTBI primers and CDR3-region Arm-PCR. TCRdb recomputed calls from the multiplex PCR reads with MiXCR, one row per CDR3 protein. The data show approximately 400,000 distinct CDR3 sequences, more than 20% seen once. The sequences come from peripheral blood mononuclear cells (PBMCs), collected when the disease was refractory, from a patient treated with antithyroid drugs. Source of these receptors: a female donor with Graves disease.

This clonotype occurred many times. The rearrangement joins TRBV27 to TRBJ1-1; D not resolved. The CDR3 spans 16 residues. Looked up from germline, CDR1 is MNHEY and CDR2 is SMNVEV (reference sequence). With 1 base removed from V and 0 bases from J, the gap between germline ends came to 12 bases. CDR3 nucleotide sequence: TGTGCCAGCAGTTTATTTGTCAGCAGTATGAACACTGAAGCTTTCTTT. This sequence encodes CASSLFVSSMNTEAFF.

This chain connects TRBV11-1 to TRBJ2-3, with TRBD2 as a possible D gene (5 bases). Germline CDR1 is SGHAT and CDR2 is FQDESV (reference sequence). V lost 7 bases to trimming and J lost 6 bases, with 14 bases between them. The CDR3 is 13 amino acids. The CDR3 sequence: CASTPPGKDTQYF. CDR3 coding DNA: TGTGCCAGCACCCCCCCCGGGAAGGATACGCAGTATTTT.

In its sample, this clonotype was seen a few times. This sequence joins TRBV6-5 and TRBJ2-7, with D tentatively TRBD2 (7 bases). This CDR3 has 14 amino acids. V was pared by 2 bases and J by 2 bases, with 10 bases between. In germline, CDR1 is MNHEY, CDR2 SVGAGI. The CDR3 DNA follows: TGTGCCAGCAGTTACCGCGGGGGCCCCTACGAGCAGTACTTC. Translating gives CASSYRGGPYEQYF.

This chain connects TRBV19 to TRBJ2-1; 8 bases fit TRBD2. V shed 5 bases and J 12 bases; nucleotides not matched to a gene: 15. The length of the CDR3 is 15 residues. Germline lookup yields CDR1 LNHDA and CDR2 SQIVND (reference sequence). The CDR3 protein is CASSPGTRGGIGQFF. DNA of the CDR3: TGTGCCAGTAGTCCCGGGACTAGAGGTGGAATCGGGCAGTTCTTC.

The chain has TRBV5-7 and TRBJ2-1; D is uncertain. Being an ORF, TRBV5-7 has a function that is uncertain. CDR3 length equals 13 residues. Trimming removed 4 bases from V and 0 bases from J, with 5 bases in between. The DNA of the CDR3 is TGTGCCAGCAGCCGGACCTCCTACAATGAGCAGTTCTTC. As protein: CASSRTSYNEQFF.

This clonotype was recorded at least ten times. J is TRBJ1-2 and V is TRBV18, with 7 bases identical to TRBD1. V lost 6 bases and J lost 6; bases outside the gene matches: 4. The germline V gene encodes CDR1 KGHSH and CDR2 LQKENI. The CDR3 has 12 amino acids. The CDR3 here is CASSPGTDGYTF. CDR3 DNA sequence: TGTGCCAGCTCCCCCGGGACAGATGGCTACACCTTC.

The V gene is TRBV6-5, the J gene TRBJ2-7, with a tentative D call TRBD1 (5 bases). Germline V gene sequence: CDR1 MNHEY, CDR2 SVGAGI. The length of the CDR3 is 16 residues. V shed 1 base and J shed 2 bases, with 15 bases lying between them. CDR3 sequence reads: CASSYWAGPQPYEQYF. CDR3 in DNA: TGTGCCAGCAGTTACTGGGCAGGGCCGCAACCCTACGAGCAGTACTTC.

For this clonotype: This may stem from a read error, because a much larger clone lies one nucleotide away. This chain uses TRBV28 with TRBJ1-1; D ambiguous. CDR3 length equals 13 residues. Germline CDR1 MDHEN, CDR2 SYDVKM. The CDR3 nucleotides are TGTGCCAGCAGTTTAAACGCCCAGCCTAGAGCTTCCTTT. Residues: CASSLNAQPRASF.

This chain uses TRBV15 with TRBJ1-6; D might be TRBD1 (6 bases). Per the germline V gene, CDR1 is LNHNV and CDR2 is YYDKDF (reference sequence). With 0 bases removed from V and 5 bases from J, the gap between germline ends came to 8 bases. There are 15 residues in the CDR3. The DNA for the CDR3 is TGTGCCACCAGCAGAGAACACAGGGATAATTCACCCCTCCACTTT. Protein sequence: CATSREHRDNSPLHF.

This clonotype was recorded at least ten times. Here the CDR3 DNA reads TGTGCCAGCAGTCCCTGGGAGGGAGGGACTGAAGCTTTCTTT. Its protein is CASSPWEGGTEAFF. The chain links TRBV28 to TRBJ1-1; D gene uncertain. This CDR3 has 14 residues. Trimming stripped 5 bases from V and 5 bases from J, with 15 bases between. Germline CDR1 and CDR2: MDHEN and SYDVKM.

The J gene is TRBJ2-7, the V gene TRBV29-1; D possibly corresponds to TRBD2 (6 bases). Germline V CDR1 and CDR2: SQVTM, ANQGSEA. Trimming shortened V by 4 bases and J by 5 bases, and 9 bases separated the two germline ends. This CDR3 has 11 amino acids. CDR3 in DNA: TGCAGCGTTGGCGGAGGGAACGAGCAGTACTTC. Its protein product is CSVGGGNEQYF.

V and J are TRBV29-1 and TRBJ1-2; no definite D call. Germline-derived CDR1 and CDR2 are SQVTM and ANQGSEA. The CDR3 is 12 amino acids. The germline V and J ends were trimmed by 3 bases and 0 bases, with 5 bases remaining between them. The CDR3 here is CSVDRANYGYTF. The CDR3 DNA is TGCAGCGTTGATAGAGCTAACTATGGCTACACCTTC.

At least ten counts were recorded for this clonotype. This chain uses TRBV6-1 with TRBJ1-5; weak D call: TRBD1 (5 bases). Germline assignment: CDR1 MNHNS and CDR2 SASEGT. CDR3 length equals 14 residues. V dropped 5 bases and J dropped 3 bases, with 11 bases sitting between them. CDR3 sequence: CASSIHRNNQPQHF. The CDR3 DNA follows: TGTGCCAGCAGTATCCACAGGAACAATCAGCCCCAGCATTTT.

In this sample, this clonotype turned up many times. V is TRBV15 and J is TRBJ2-7; no reliable D call. Germline lookup yields CDR1 LNHNV and CDR2 YYDKDF (reference sequence). V was trimmed by 0 bases and J by 3 bases, leaving 9 bases between them. This CDR3 is 14 amino acids long. The DNA of the CDR3 is TGTGCCACCAGCAGAGATCCCCTAGTCTACGAGCAGTACTTC. It encodes CATSRDPLVYEQYF. Drawing the rest from reference TRBV15 and TRBJ2-7, the complete variable domain is DAMVIQNPRYQVTQFGKPVTLSCSQTLNHNVMYWYQQKSSQAPKLLFHYYDKDFNNEADTPDNFQSRRPNTSFCFLDIRSPGLGDTAMYLCATSRDPLVYEQYFGPGTRLTVT.

This chain links TRBV19 with TRBJ2-7; no clear D. CDR1 is LNHDA and CDR2 is SQIVND in the germline V gene (reference sequence). This CDR3 has 13 amino acids. The germline V and J ends were trimmed by 3 bases and 1 base, with 7 bases remaining between them. CDR3 residues: CASSIGPSYEQYF. CDR3 DNA sequence: TGTGCCAGTAGTATTGGACCGTCCTACGAGCAGTACTTC.

This clonotype was counted ten times or more. The genes are TRBV6-1 and TRBJ2-5; 9 positions match TRBD2. CDR3 length equals 16 residues. CDR1 is MNHNS and CDR2 is SASEGT in the germline V gene. The trim removed 7 bases at V and 0 bases at J, leaving 9 bases unmatched. The CDR3 DNA is TGTGCCAGCACCATCCGCGGACTAGCGTACCAAGAGACCCAGTACTTC. Protein product: CASTIRGLAYQETQYF.

This clonotype has just a few counts. V gene TRBV19 combines with J gene TRBJ1-5; possible D gene TRBD1, 5 bases. The CDR3 sequence is 14 residues long. Germline V gene sequence: CDR1 LNHDA, CDR2 SQIVND (reference sequence). With 7 bases removed from V and 4 bases from J, the gap between germline ends came to 14 bases. In nucleotides, the CDR3 is TGTGCCAGTACCGCTTGGTCAGGGAATCAGCCCCAGCATTTT. Translation gives CASTAWSGNQPQHF.

V and J are TRBV12-3 or TRBV12-4 and TRBJ1-4, with 10 bases lining up with TRBD1. After removal of 6 bases from V and 7 bases from J, the junction contained 14 bases not matched to a gene. The CDR3 runs 17 residues. The CDR3 loop is CASSKTGTGVRVEKLFF. CDR3 nucleotides: TGTGCCAGCAGCAAGACCGGGACAGGGGTTCGAGTTGAAAAACTGTTTTTT.

The sample holds a few counts of this clonotype. This chain connects TRBV7-2 to TRBJ2-7; 12 nucleotides line up with TRBD2. There are 14 residues in the CDR3. V trimming: 4 bases; J trimming: 7 bases; junction bases outside the gene matches: 5. Germline CDR1 is SGHTA and CDR2 is FQGNSA. The CDR3 DNA is TGTGCCAGCAGCTCCGGACTAGCGGGAAGGGAGCAGTACTTC. It yields the protein CASSSGLAGREQYF.

The V and J genes are TRBV28 and TRBJ2-1; 7 bases agree with TRBD1. The CDR3 is made up of 12 amino acids. The J segment lost 8 bases and the V segment lost 6 bases, leaving 4 bases of the junction unmatched. The V gene's germline CDR1 is MDHEN and CDR2 SYDVKM. CDR3 DNA sequence: TGTGCCAGCAGGCCAGGGGGATATGAGCAGTTCTTC. This translates into CASRPGGYEQFF. Together with reference TRBV28 and TRBJ2-1, the CDR3 gives the full variable domain: DVKVTQSSRYLVKRTGEKVFLECVQDMDHENMFWYRQDPGLGLRLIYFSYDVKMKEKGDIPEGYSVSREKKERFSLILESASTNQTSMYLCASRPGGYEQFFGPGTRLTVL.

The chain couples TRBV20-1 to TRBJ1-1; D unclear. The length of the CDR3 is 12 residues. The V gene's germline CDR1 is DFQATT and CDR2 SNEGSKA (reference sequence). Trimming removed 4 bases at V and 0 bases at J, with 6 bases between. CDR3 amino acids: CSATTMNTEAFF. Written as DNA, the CDR3 is TGCAGTGCTACCACGATGAACACTGAAGCTTTCTTT.

This clonotype was observed at least ten times. V is TRBV18 and J is TRBJ1-1; TRBD1 might be the D (5 bases). Trimming cost V 2 bases and J 3 bases, with 7 bases left between them. The CDR3 loop spans 13 amino acids. Germline V gives CDR1 KGHSH, CDR2 LQKENI. The CDR3 loop is CASSPGADTEAFF. CDR3 bases: TGTGCCAGCTCACCAGGGGCGGACACTGAAGCTTTCTTT.

There are a few counts of this clonotype. V and J are TRBV30 and TRBJ2-5, with D uncertain. V was cut by 8 bases and J by 4 bases, with 11 bases left in between. CDR3 size: 11 residues. Germline loops: CDR1 GTSNPN, CDR2 SVGIG (reference sequence). CDR3 region: CARAVGETQYF. For the CDR3, the DNA is TGTGCCCGCGCGGTGGGAGAGACCCAGTACTTC.

This clonotype was counted only a few times. This sequence joins TRBV27 and TRBJ2-1, with TRBD1 identical over 11 bases. The CDR3 loop spans 14 amino acids. Trimming cost V 2 bases and J 9 bases; bases outside gene matches: 3. In germline, CDR1 is MNHEY, CDR2 SMNVEV (reference sequence). CDR3 amino acids: CASSLGTGGIEQFF. In nucleotides, the CDR3 is TGTGCCAGCAGTTTAGGGACAGGGGGAATTGAGCAGTTCTTC.

This clonotype came up a few times. The CDR3: CASNPLDNPYEQYF. As DNA, the CDR3 is TGTGCCAGCAACCCCCTGGACAACCCCTACGAGCAGTACTTC. This chain uses TRBV28 with TRBJ2-7; tentatively, D is TRBD1 (5 bases). The CDR3 has 14 amino acids. CDR1 and CDR2 (germline): MDHEN, SYDVKM. V lost 7 bases to trimming and J lost 2 bases, with 15 bases between them.